This TCR beta chain was captured in a study of blood T cell repertoires in COVID-19 (dated by TCRdb to 2020 to 2021). Concerning the study at large: Collaborator samples came from the United States, Italy and Spain and covered acute and convalescent phases of COVID-19. The material from the prospective study consisted of cDNA or gDNA derived from T cells, B-cell-depleted T cells, or PBMCs. The dataset comprised deeply sampled blood TCRbeta repertoires from subjects exposed to, actively infected with, or recovered from COVID-19. The repertoires were made available in a free public database intended to serve as a resource for research on the immune response to SARS-CoV-2. Samples came from the ongoing ImmuneRACE study (first 160 participants) plus 1,254 subjects from 6 global collaborators. Sample metadata almost always included a de-identified subject ID, COVID-19 status, age in years and sex. Where available, HLA class I and class II types were taken from metadata supplied by the sample provider and were not determined by assay-based typing.

The germline V gene gives CDR1 as SGHTA and CDR2 as FQGNSA. V loses 1 base at its end and J loses 6 bases; junction bases beyond the gene matches: 2. Inclusive of the bounding cysteine and phenylalanine, the CDR3 is 15 residues long. Left in the record is the CDR3 DNA by itself, 45 bases read in frame from the first base. Study-wide findings and limitations: Clinical and demographic metadata were provided uncurated, with the amount varying by source and participant.

TCRbeta CDR3 regions were amplified from genomic DNA by means of the immunoSEQ Assay, a bias-controlled multiplex PCR. In the paper's pipeline: The number of nucleated cells in each sample was estimated from the amplification of reference gene primers within the assay. To quantify the absolute abundance of each unique TCRbeta CDR3 rearrangement, sequence reads were collapsed and filtered. Productive Simpson clonality was computed per sample as the square root of Simpson's diversity index over productive rearrangements. TCRdb took over this immuneACCESS table, retaining in-frame rearrangements with V and J assigned. Such tables are incomplete; in checked studies, under half of the missing clones stem from an unresolved V gene, and the remainder is unexplained. Clonal size and the V and J genes are those of that table, whereas D and trimming came from the DNA. Within this sample are about 210,000 clones, with 80% to 85% of them counted one time only. The ten most abundant clones make up about 4.8% of the sample.

This clone occurred once. The clone's antigen remains unknown. No base-level quality is on record; no much larger clone is a single base apart. One collaborating source in Seattle enrolled patients during active infection and followed them longitudinally through the course of disease. The collaborating institutions used their own protocols to collect whole blood in K2EDTA tubes. For TCRbeta analysis, collaborator samples were shipped as frozen whole blood, as isolated PBMCs, or as DNA extracted from either sample type. The receptor was isolated from a woman aged 65 to 85 with COVID-19, enrolled during active disease. This chain is built from TRBV7-2 and TRBJ2-1, with 11 junctional bases fitting TRBD2. Sample: peripheral blood. Here the CDR3 is given as CASSLGLAGSNEQFF. The bases are TGTGCCAGCAGCTTAGGACTAGCGGGAAGCAATGAGCAGTTCTTC.